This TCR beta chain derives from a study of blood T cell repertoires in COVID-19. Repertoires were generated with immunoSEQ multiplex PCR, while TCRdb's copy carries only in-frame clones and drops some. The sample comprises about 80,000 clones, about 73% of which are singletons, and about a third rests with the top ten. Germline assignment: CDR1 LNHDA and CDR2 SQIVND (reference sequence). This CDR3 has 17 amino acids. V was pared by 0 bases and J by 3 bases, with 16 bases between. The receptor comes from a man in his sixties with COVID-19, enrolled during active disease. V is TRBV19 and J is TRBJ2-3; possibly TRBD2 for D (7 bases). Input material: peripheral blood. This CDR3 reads CASSIDLGGGQTDTQYF. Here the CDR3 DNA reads TGTGCCAGTAGTATAGATCTGGGGGGGGGCCAGACAGATACGCAGTATTTT. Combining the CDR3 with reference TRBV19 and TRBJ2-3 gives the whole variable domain DGGITQSPKYLFRKEGQNVTLSCEQNLNHDAMYWYRQDPGQGLRLIYYSQIVNDFQKGDIAEGYSVSREKKESFPLTVTSAQKNPTAFYLCASSIDLGGGQTDTQYFGPGTRLTVL.